Below are 27 T cell receptor beta chains sequenced from a single sample in a study of T cell responses to AZD1222 COVID-19 vaccine. The assay was immunoSEQ multiplex PCR, and TCRdb's table has in-frame clones only and misses some. This table holds some 170,000 clones, about 88% found once. The sample here was peripheral blood, taken on day 0 of AZD1222 vaccination. The receptors here all came from an adult in good health.

The chain is built from TRBV11-3 and TRBJ1-1, with D perhaps matching TRBD1 (5 bases). The CDR3 has 16 residues. Trimming took 5 bases from V and 1 from J, leaving 17 bases between them. CDR1 SGHNT and CDR2 YENEEA come from the germline V gene. Here the CDR3 DNA reads TGTGCCAGCAGCCCGGGGAGGGGTGGTGCGAACACTGAAGCTTTCTTT. This sequence encodes CASSPGRGGANTEAFF.

This clone is a singleton in its sample. The chain couples TRBV10-3 to TRBJ1-2, with 12 bases matching TRBD1. Germline V gives CDR1 ENHRY, CDR2 SYGVKD. There are 15 residues in the CDR3. The ends lost 10 bases at V and 4 bases at J; junction bases unmatched: 10. CDR3 coding DNA: TGTGCCACCGGGACAGGGGGCGCTGGTCGCTATGGCTACACCTTC. Residues: CATGTGGAGRYGYTF.

The genes are TRBV10-3 and TRBJ1-2; D is ambiguous. The CDR3 is 13 residues long. CDR1 ENHRY and CDR2 SYGVKD come from the germline V gene. The V end was cut by 2 bases, the J end by 3 bases, with 7 bases between. CDR3 DNA: TGTGCCATCAGTGAGACTGGGGACTATGGCTACACCTTC. Amino acids: CAISETGDYGYTF.

The gene calls are TRBV9 and TRBJ2-2; 11 nucleotides agree with TRBD2. The CDR3 is 16 amino acids. J was trimmed by 2 bases and V by 5 bases; bases with no gene match: 5. Germline values: CDR1 SGDLS, CDR2 YYNGEE. CDR3 residues: CASSLSGGANTGELFF. The CDR3 DNA is TGTGCCAGCAGTCTTAGCGGGGGGGCCAACACCGGGGAGCTGTTTTTT.

The chain carries TRBV2 and TRBJ1-5, with D uncertain. CDR1 SNHLY and CDR2 FYNNEI come from the germline V gene. V lost 5 bases to trimming and J lost 5 bases, with 7 bases between them. CDR3 length: 12 amino acids. The CDR3 region has the DNA TGTGCCAGCAGTAACAGAGATCAGCCCCAGCATTTT. This sequence encodes CASSNRDQPQHF. Full variable domain (missing parts from reference TRBV2 and TRBJ1-5): EPEVTQTPSHQVTQMGQEVILRCVPISNHLYFYWYRQILGQKVEFLVSFYNNEISEKSEIFDDQFSVERPDGSNFTLKIRSTKLEDSAMYFCASSNRDQPQHFGDGTRLSIL.

The chain has TRBV9 and TRBJ1-2; D call uncertain. The CDR3 covers 12 residues. The V gene's germline CDR1 is SGDLS and CDR2 YYNGEE. V was cut by 7 bases and J by 0 bases, with 7 bases left in between. The CDR3 DNA reads TGTGCCAGCTGGAGAACTAACTATGGCTACACCTTC. It is translated as CASWRTNYGYTF.

The chain's CDR3 is CASRTGSYNSPLHF. As DNA, the CDR3 is TGTGCCAGCAGGACAGGCTCCTATAATTCACCCCTCCACTTT. This chain uses TRBV6-5 with TRBJ1-6; the D gene is possibly TRBD1 (6 bases). Trimming shortened V by 6 bases and J by 0 bases, and 6 bases separated the two germline ends. Germline assignment: CDR1 MNHEY and CDR2 SVGAGI. The CDR3 loop spans 14 amino acids.

The chain employs TRBV25-1 and TRBJ1-2; a weak D match, TRBD1 (6 bases). The CDR3 totals 13 residues. CDR1 is MGHDK, CDR2 SYGVNS, per germline. Trimming removed 2 bases at V and 7 bases at J, with 11 bases between. The CDR3 nucleotides read TGTGCCAGCAGTGAAACAGGGAGTAGTGGCTACACCTTC. This encodes CASSETGSSGYTF.

The V call is TRBV7-2, the J call TRBJ1-6; TRBD1 matches at 9 bases. From germline, CDR1 is SGHTA and CDR2 FQGNSA. The CDR3 has 15 amino acids. V was pared by 3 bases and J by 4 bases, with 1 base of the junction left unmatched. CDR3 sequence reads: CASSLDRGYNSPLHF. The CDR3 coding sequence is TGTGCCAGCAGCTTGGACAGGGGATATAATTCACCCCTCCACTTT.

The chain is built from TRBV7-9 and TRBJ1-1, with D hard to call. CDR3 length equals 12 residues. Germline CDR1 and CDR2: SEHNR and FQNEAQ (reference sequence). With 3 bases removed from V and 3 bases from J, the gap between germline ends came to 5 bases. The CDR3 DNA is TGTGCCAGCAGCTTCACGGACACTGAAGCTTTCTTT. Translated: CASSFTDTEAFF. Combining the CDR3 with reference TRBV7-9 and TRBJ1-1 gives the whole variable domain DTGVSQNPRHKITKRGQNVTFRCDPISEHNRLYWYRQTLGQGPEFLTYFQNEAQLEKSRLLSDRFSAERPKGSFSTLEIQRTEQGDSAMYLCASSFTDTEAFFGQGTRLTVV.

V usage is TRBV9 and J usage is TRBJ2-6; TRBD2 might be the D (5 bases). This CDR3 has 17 residues. Deletions cut 7 bases from V and 1 base from J, with 18 bases between. From germline, CDR1 is SGDLS and CDR2 YYNGEE. The CDR3 region has the DNA TGTGCCAGCGGTGAGGCCCCGGGGAGTTCTGGGGCCAACGTCCTGACTTTC. Its protein product is CASGEAPGSSGANVLTF. Full variable domain (missing parts from reference TRBV9 and TRBJ2-6): DSGVTQTPKHLITATGQRVTLRCSPRSGDLSVYWYQQSLDQGLQFLIQYYNGEERAKGNILERFSAQQFPDLHSELNLSSLELGDSALYFCASGEAPGSSGANVLTFGAGSRLTVL.

The J gene is TRBJ2-5, the V gene TRBV7-8; 8 positions agree with TRBD2. There are 13 residues in the CDR3. The junction had 4 bases not matched to a gene; V was cut back by 5 bases and J by 5 bases. Per germline, CDR1 SGHVS and CDR2 FQNEAQ. The CDR3 bases are TGTGCCAGCAGCCGGACTAGCTCGGAGACCCAGTACTTC. Encoded protein: CASSRTSSETQYF.

This chain links TRBV7-9 with TRBJ2-1; D not certain. The CDR3 covers 15 residues. Per germline, CDR1 SEHNR and CDR2 FQNEAQ (reference sequence). V lost 1 base, J lost 5 bases, and 12 bases lay in between. The CDR3 sequence is CASSLGVGPNNEQFF. The CDR3 nucleotides are TGTGCCAGCAGCTTAGGGGTAGGGCCTAACAATGAGCAGTTCTTC.

This chain connects TRBV24-1 to TRBJ2-3; 10 bases map to TRBD2. V lost 0 bases and J lost 3; bases outside the gene matches: 5. The CDR3 is 17 amino acids. CDR1 and CDR2 from the germline V gene are KGHDR and SFDVKD. The CDR3 region is CATSDLPSGRETDTQYF. In DNA form, the CDR3 reads TGTGCCACCAGTGATTTGCCTAGCGGGAGAGAAACAGATACGCAGTATTTT.

This chain uses TRBV28 with TRBJ2-3, with D possibly being TRBD2 (6 bases). Germline CDR1 and CDR2: MDHEN and SYDVKM. The V end lost 6 bases, the J end lost 7 bases, and 17 bases lay between the germline ends. The length of the CDR3 is 14 residues. CDR3 loop: CASSPPGGLNTQYF. The CDR3, as DNA: TGTGCCAGCAGCCCCCCCGGGGGACTTAATACGCAGTATTTT. The variable domain in full, with the rest retrieved from reference TRBV28 and TRBJ2-3, is DVKVTQSSRYLVKRTGEKVFLECVQDMDHENMFWYRQDPGLGLRLIYFSYDVKMKEKGDIPEGYSVSREKKERFSLILESASTNQTSMYLCASSPPGGLNTQYFGPGTRLTVL.

CDR3 loop: CASSYSISGARGYTF. CDR3 nucleotides: TGTGCCAGCAGTTACTCGATTTCGGGGGCACGTGGCTACACCTTC. The chain joins TRBV6-5 to TRBJ1-2; possible D gene TRBD1, 6 bases. Trimming cost V 0 bases and J 7 bases, with 15 bases left between them. The germline V gene encodes CDR1 MNHEY and CDR2 SVGAGI. There are 15 residues in the CDR3.

CDR3 nucleotides: TGCGCCAGCAGCTTGGATCCCAGCCAAACTAATGAAAAACTGTTTTTT. This sequence encodes CASSLDPSQTNEKLFF. This chain links TRBV5-1 with TRBJ1-4; unclear D gene. V lost 0 bases and J lost 1, with 10 bases in between. The CDR3 sequence is 16 residues long. Germline V CDR1 and CDR2: SGHRS, YFSETQ.

The chain has TRBV11-2 and TRBJ1-6, with 10 positions matching TRBD1. Germline lookup yields CDR1 SGHAT and CDR2 FQNNGV. The CDR3 totals 18 residues. The junction had 12 bases not matched to a gene; V was cut back by 1 base and J by 9 bases. This chain's CDR3 is CASSLGSGQGFLGSPLHF. The CDR3 coding sequence is TGTGCCAGCAGCTTAGGCTCGGGACAGGGGTTTCTAGGTTCACCCCTCCACTTT.

The chain employs TRBV9 and TRBJ2-5; 7 bases line up with TRBD2. V was clipped by 0 bases and J by 0 bases; unmatched bases: 11. The germline V gene has CDR1 SGDLS and CDR2 YYNGEE. The length of the CDR3 is 18 residues. CDR3 region: CASSVATAGVRDQETQYF. The CDR3 DNA is TGTGCCAGCAGCGTAGCTACGGCGGGAGTCAGGGACCAAGAGACCCAGTACTTC.

The gene calls are TRBV3-1 (or the pseudogene TRBV3-2) and TRBJ2-3; TRBD2 matches at 8 bases. The CDR3 spans 16 residues. V gave up 4 bases and J gave up 3 bases; unmatched junction bases: 9. The germline CDR1 and CDR2 sequences are LGHDT and YNNKEL (reference sequence). CDR3 residues: CASSLVSGGATDTQYF. The CDR3 DNA reads TGTGCCAGCAGCCTCGTCTCCGGGGGGGCAACAGATACGCAGTATTTT.

The chain is built from TRBV6-1 and TRBJ2-7; D gene unclear. The CDR3 has 16 residues. The germline gives CDR1 MNHNS, CDR2 SASEGT. The ends were cut back, 1 base at V and 2 bases at J, with 15 bases in the middle. The CDR3 sequence: CASSEVGSIKPYEQYV. The CDR3 DNA reads TGTGCCAGCAGTGAAGTGGGCAGTATTAAGCCCTACGAGCAGTACGTC.

This chain uses TRBV11-3 with TRBJ2-7; 11 positions match TRBD1. Looked up from germline, CDR1 is SGHNT and CDR2 is YENEEA. The CDR3 length is 16 residues. V lost 5 bases, J lost 6 bases, and 12 bases stayed unmatched. DNA for the CDR3: TGTGCCAGCAGCCTGACCGGGACAGGGGGACAGAGCGAGCAGTACTTC. Protein product: CASSLTGTGGQSEQYF.

This clone has a handful of counts. The chain has TRBV9 and TRBJ1-1, with D unclear. Deletions cut 2 bases from V and 0 bases from J, with 8 bases between. The CDR3 length is 14 residues. The germline CDR1 and CDR2 sequences are SGDLS and YYNGEE. The CDR3 DNA reads as TGTGCCAGCAGCGTTACGGGGATGAACACTGAAGCTTTCTTT. It encodes CASSVTGMNTEAFF.

A few counts support this clone. V usage is TRBV21-1 and J usage is TRBJ1-4; the D call of TRBD1 is as the table states it, not checked on the DNA. TRBV21-1 constitutes a pseudogene. The CDR3 covers 13 residues. The CDR3 loop is CAKGRDSGEKLFF. CDR3 DNA sequence: TGTGCCAAAGGGCGAGACAGTGGTGAAAAACTGTTTTTT.

The chain employs TRBV10-1 and TRBJ2-7; 10 positions agree with TRBD2. CDR1 is WNHNN, CDR2 SYGVQD, per germline (reference sequence). Unmatched junction bases numbered 4, after V lost 2 bases and J lost 3 bases. This CDR3 contains 15 residues. The CDR3: CASSEGSSGSYEQYF. The CDR3 DNA reads TGCGCCAGCAGTGAGGGGTCTAGCGGGAGCTACGAGCAGTACTTC.

The chain couples TRBV3-1 (or the pseudogene TRBV3-2) to TRBJ1-1, with D unclear. Per germline, CDR1 LGHDT and CDR2 YNNKEL (reference sequence). V lost 3 bases and J 0 bases, leaving 2 bases between the germline ends. The CDR3 spans 12 residues. Here the CDR3 reads CASSQVNTEAFF. In DNA form, the CDR3 reads TGTGCCAGCAGCCAGGTGAACACTGAAGCTTTCTTT.

The chain uses TRBV3-1 (or the pseudogene TRBV3-2) and TRBJ1-1; D is unclear. The germline CDR1 and CDR2 sequences are LGHDT and YNNKEL (reference sequence). The CDR3 spans 14 residues. Trimming shortened V by 0 bases and J by 0 bases, and 5 bases separated the two germline ends. The CDR3 loop is CASSQEPMNTEAFF. The CDR3 region has the DNA TGTGCCAGCAGCCAAGAGCCCATGAACACTGAAGCTTTCTTT.